This T cell receptor beta chain emerged from a study of T-cell memory formation after mild COVID-19. Across the whole study: TCR clusters showed largely donor specificity.

This clonotype was found many times. The germline CDR1 and CDR2 sequences are MRHNA and SNTAGT. The CDR3 has 14 residues. V dropped 3 bases and J dropped 5 bases, with 12 bases sitting between them. TCRdb re-called the 5' RACE reads through MiXCR, storing one row per CDR3 protein. Among more than 9,500 distinct CDR3 sequences listed, roughly 15% were seen once. The specimen sequenced was PBMCs or a T cell subset sorted from them (not recorded which). The J gene is TRBJ2-3, the V gene TRBV6-4, with D perhaps given as TRBD1 or TRBD2 (6 bases each). The clonotype was recovered from a man between 18 and 35 years old who had mild COVID-19 (a few samples of this study predate the infection). Cell type and time point are not known. The CDR3 loop reads CASSDEGGRDTQYF. CDR3 coding DNA: TGTGCCAGCAGTGATGAGGGGGGCCGAGATACGCAGTATTTT.